This TCR beta chain was retrieved from a study of cytomegalovirus exposure and HLA in healthy donors. About the research overall: Falling in the Caucasian-associated ancestry cluster were about four fifths of 398 genotyped donors.

PCR primers comprised 60 Vbeta and 13 Jbeta primers. The protocol was immunoSEQ multiplex PCR, while the TCRdb copy is restricted to in-frame clones and leaves out a portion. The data show under 200,000 clones, 60% to 80% seen once. Per germline, CDR1 MDHEN and CDR2 SYDVKM. This CDR3 has 16 residues. J gave up 1 base and V 6 bases, and 6 bases lay outside the gene matches. This TCR came from a woman aged 40 to 50 in good health and CMV-seropositive. The sample consisted of PBMCs. This chain connects TRBV28 to TRBJ1-5, with TRBD1 identical over 10 bases. The DNA for the CDR3 is TGTGCCAGCAGGGGACAGGGGCCGATGAGCAATCAGCCCCAGCATTTT. Protein sequence: CASRGQGPMSNQPQHF.